These 20 T cell receptor beta chains share one sample of origin, sequenced in a study of T-cell memory formation after mild COVID-19. Each CDR3 protein gets one entry after TCRdb re-called the 5' RACE reads with MiXCR. The data show about 410,000 distinct CDR3 sequences, with around 22% seen just once and roughly 13% held by the top ten. The source material was PBMCs or a T cell subset sorted from them (not recorded which). These receptors were taken from an adult woman who had mild COVID-19 (a few samples of this study predate the infection). Cell type and time point are not known.

This chain connects TRBV18 to TRBJ1-5; weak D call: TRBD1 (5 bases). The V end was cut by 6 bases, the J end by 2 bases, with 8 bases between. Germline lookup yields CDR1 KGHSH and CDR2 LQKENI. The CDR3 is 13 amino acids. The CDR3 DNA reads as TGTGCCAGCTCTCAACAGGGCAATCAGCCCCAGCATTTT. This translates into CASSQQGNQPQHF.

A few counts support this clonotype. The chain carries TRBV5-1 and TRBJ2-7; TRBD1 might be the D (5 bases). The germline CDR1 and CDR2 sequences are SGHRS and YFSETQ. The CDR3 is 15 amino acids. V lost 0 bases, J lost 5 bases, and 15 bases lay in between. CDR3 sequence reads: CASSLGGVWSHEQYF. The CDR3 nucleotides read TGCGCCAGCAGCTTGGGGGGCGTTTGGAGCCACGAGCAGTACTTC.

The chain recombines TRBV15 with TRBJ1-1; no reliable D call. The germline gives CDR1 LNHNV, CDR2 YYDKDF (reference sequence). V lost 2 bases and J lost 1, with 17 bases in between. The length of the CDR3 is 17 residues. CDR3 region: CATSRPRNSRTNTEAFF. CDR3 nucleotide sequence: TGTGCCACCAGCAGACCCCGCAACTCCCGCACGAACACTGAAGCTTTCTTT.

The gene calls are TRBV20-1 and TRBJ1-1; D is possibly TRBD1 (6 bases). This CDR3 has 15 residues. V was trimmed by 4 bases and J by 8 bases, leaving 23 bases between them. The germline V gene encodes CDR1 DFQATT and CDR2 SNEGSKA (reference sequence). CDR3 in amino acids: CSATKYRAGGEEAFF. CDR3 DNA sequence: TGCAGTGCTACCAAGTACAGGGCAGGAGGAGAGGAAGCTTTCTTT.

The chain joins TRBV5-1 to TRBJ2-2, with 8 bases that match TRBD1. CDR1 and CDR2 (germline): SGHRS, YFSETQ. Trimming cost V 1 base and J 7 bases; bases outside gene matches: 0. There are 13 residues in the CDR3. CDR3 nucleotides: TGCGCCAGCAGCTTGACAGGGGGCGGGGAGCTGTTTTTT. It translates to CASSLTGGGELFF. The full variable domain, in which reference TRBV5-1 and TRBJ2-2 provide the parts outside the CDR3, is KAGVTQTPRYLIKTRGQQVTLSCSPISGHRSVSWYQQTPGQGLQFLFEYFSETQRNKGNFPGRFSGRQFSNSRSEMNVSTLELGDSALYLCASSLTGGGELFFGEGSRLTVL.

J is TRBJ2-7 and V is TRBV7-9; D remains ambiguous. This CDR3 spans 15 amino acids. The germline V and J ends were trimmed by 0 bases and 1 base, with 10 bases remaining between them. CDR1 and CDR2 (germline): SEHNR, FQNEAQ (reference sequence). CDR3: CASSLAWPFSYEQYF. The CDR3 nucleotides read TGTGCCAGCAGCTTAGCGTGGCCGTTTTCCTACGAGCAGTACTTC.

The V gene is TRBV5-1, the J gene TRBJ2-5, with D possibly TRBD2 on 5 matching bases. Deletions cut 3 bases from V and 1 base from J, with 16 bases between. Germline V gene data show CDR1 as SGHRS and CDR2 as YFSETQ. The CDR3 consists of 16 residues. CDR3 sequence: CASSSLRASGQETQYF. Here the CDR3 DNA reads TGCGCCAGCAGCTCCCTGAGGGCAAGCGGCCAAGAGACCCAGTACTTC.

The V and J genes are TRBV27 and TRBJ2-7; D may be TRBD1 (6 bases). The V and J ends lost 4 bases and 2 bases respectively, with 15 bases between them. In germline, CDR1 is MNHEY, CDR2 SMNVEV (reference sequence). The CDR3 contains 15 residues. This CDR3 is CASSSPSGATYEQYF. Written as DNA, the CDR3 is TGTGCCAGCAGTTCCCCATCAGGGGCTACCTACGAGCAGTACTTC.

This clonotype turned up a few times. V and J are TRBV21-1 and TRBJ2-1. TRBV21-1 is flagged as a pseudogene. CDR3 size: 13 residues. The CDR3 region is CASSSKAHNEQFF. The CDR3 bases are TGTGCCAGCAGCTCAAAAGCACACAATGAGCAGTTCTTC.

V gene TRBV3-1 combines with J gene TRBJ1-1; the D is unclear. V gave up 6 bases and J gave up 1 base, with 12 bases separating them. The CDR3 spans 14 residues. CDR1 is LGHDT and CDR2 is YNNKEL in the germline V gene (reference sequence). The CDR3 here is CASRSLHANTEAFF. CDR3 DNA sequence: TGTGCCAGCAGGTCTCTCCATGCGAACACTGAAGCTTTCTTT.

This clonotype was observed a handful of times. The CDR3 region is CRADRATGELFF. The DNA for the CDR3 is TGCAGGGCGGACAGGGCCACCGGGGAGCTGTTTTTT. The rearrangement links TRBV29-1 to TRBJ2-2; 8 positions match TRBD1. CDR3 size: 12 residues. Germline CDR1 is SQVTM and CDR2 is ANQGSEA.

The CDR3 DNA follows: TGCGCCAGCAGCCAAGGGACTAGACTCTACGAGCAGTACTTC. Residues: CASSQGTRLYEQYF. This chain uses TRBV4-3 with TRBJ2-7; 7 nucleotides line up with TRBD2. CDR1 is LGHNA and CDR2 is YSLEER in the germline V gene. The J segment lost 3 bases and the V segment lost 1 base, leaving 3 bases of the junction unmatched. The CDR3 runs to 14 residues.

This clonotype was observed a few times. This chain's CDR3 is CASSSAGVNYEQYF. The CDR3, as DNA: TGCGCCAGCAGCTCGGCGGGGGTGAACTACGAGCAGTACTTC. This chain uses TRBV5-1 with TRBJ2-7; 7 bases agree with TRBD2. V dropped 3 bases and J dropped 3; count of bases not matched to a gene: 6. The germline V gene has CDR1 SGHRS and CDR2 YFSETQ. The CDR3 consists of 14 residues.

The chain joins TRBV6-5 to TRBJ2-7; 9 bases align to TRBD1. The junction had 12 bases not matched to a gene; V was cut back by 2 bases and J by 7 bases. Germline loops: CDR1 MNHEY, CDR2 SVGAGI. There are 16 residues in the CDR3. CDR3 in amino acids: CASSYVGDRAPFEQYF. Here the CDR3 DNA reads TGTGCCAGCAGTTACGTAGGGGACAGGGCTCCGTTTGAGCAGTACTTC.

This clonotype showed up just a few times. This chain links TRBV7-6 with TRBJ2-1; TRBD2 agrees at 10 bases. Germline V gene sequence: CDR1 SGHVS, CDR2 FNYEAQ. This CDR3 has 16 residues. V lost 0 bases to trimming and J lost 3 bases; unmatched junction nucleotides: 2. The CDR3 DNA sequence: TGTGCCAGCAGCTTAGCGGCTAGCGGGGGCTACAATGAGCAGTTCTTC. It is translated as CASSLAASGGYNEQFF. The whole variable domain, remainder taken from reference TRBV7-6 and TRBJ2-1, is GAGVSQSPRYKVTKRGQDVALRCDPISGHVSLYWYRQALGQGPEFLTYFNYEAQQDKSGLPNDRFSAERPEGSISTLTIQRTEQRDSAMYRCASSLAASGGYNEQFFGPGTRLTVL.

This clonotype was seen a few times. The V gene is TRBV4-1, the J gene TRBJ1-1; D perhaps matches TRBD1 (5 bases). The CDR3 has 13 amino acids. Per the germline V gene, CDR1 is MGHRA and CDR2 is YSYEKL. With 1 base removed from V and 5 bases from J, the gap between germline ends came to 8 bases. The CDR3: CASSQAGWTEAFF. CDR3 bases: TGCGCCAGCAGCCAAGCAGGGTGGACTGAAGCTTTCTTT.

This clonotype has more than one count but fewer than ten. V is TRBV18 and J is TRBJ2-7; TRBD2 agrees at 8 bases. Losses at the gene ends were 4 bases for V and 0 bases for J; bases not matched to a gene: 5. This CDR3 is 15 amino acids long. Per germline, CDR1 KGHSH and CDR2 LQKENI. The DNA of the CDR3 is TGTGCCAGCTCACAATCGCGGGGGGCCTCCTACGAGCAGTACTTC. Translation gives CASSQSRGASYEQYF. The whole variable domain, filled in from reference TRBV18 and TRBJ2-7, reads NAGVMQNPRHLVRRRGQEARLRCSPMKGHSHVYWYRQLPEEGLKFMVYLQKENIIDESGMPKERFSAEFPKEGPSILRIQQVVRGDSAAYFCASSQSRGASYEQYFGPGTRLTVT.

There are many counts of this clonotype. The chain combines TRBV3-1 with TRBJ2-7; TRBD1 might be the D (5 bases). The germline CDR1 and CDR2 sequences are LGHDT and YNNKEL (reference sequence). This CDR3 region has 16 residues. The ends were cut back, 0 bases at V and 1 base at J, with 13 bases in the middle. CDR3 bases: TGTGCCAGCAGCCAAGATGAGGACATTCAATCCTACGAGCAGTACTTC. Encoded protein: CASSQDEDIQSYEQYF.

The rearrangement links TRBV20-1 to TRBJ1-1; D may be TRBD1 (5 bases). Germline V gene lookup returns CDR1 DFQATT and CDR2 SNEGSKA (reference sequence). V shed 0 bases and J shed 8 bases, with 13 bases lying between them. The CDR3 is made up of 13 amino acids. This chain's CDR3 is CSARDGWGEEAFF. CDR3 sequence (DNA): TGCAGTGCTAGAGATGGATGGGGGGAGGAAGCTTTCTTT.

V is TRBV4-3 and J is TRBJ2-1; D remains ambiguous. The CDR3 is 13 residues long. Germline loops: CDR1 LGHNA, CDR2 YSLEER. Trimming shortened V by 0 bases and J by 10 bases, and 10 bases separated the two germline ends. The DNA of the CDR3 is TGCGCCAGCAGCCAAGATAGCTCGAACGAGCAGTTCTTC. It yields the protein CASSQDSSNEQFF.